A selection of T cell receptor beta chains follows, all from one sample in a study of T cell repertoires in cytomegalovirus infection. TCRdb passed the reads through MiXCR, listing each CDR3 protein once. The table has around 740,000 distinct CDR3 sequences, 35% to 45% seen once; the top ten hold around 2.8%. The sample taken for sequencing was PBMCs. The origin of the receptors is a human donor in good health (CMV status not recorded). Some clones in this sample may be carry-over from other donors' samples. The CDR3 runs from the conserved cysteine through the conserved F or W. The order of the fields is D gene, clone size, J gene, V gene, CDR3 protein, CDR3 DNA. A D gene is named only where the DNA matches it firmly. The size field is filled for only some rows; it gives once, few, many or a size class.

>.|.|TRBJ2-4|TRBV7-2
CASSAEGLNIQNF
TGTGCCAGCAGCGCGGAGGGTCTAAACATTCAGAACTTC
>TRBD2|.|TRBJ2-7|TRBV24-1
CATQKREAYEQYF
TGTGCCACCCAAAAGCGGGAGGCCTACGAGCAGTACTTC
>.|few|TRBJ1-1|TRBV5-1
CASSLDRENTEAFF
TGCGCCAGCAGCTTGGACAGGGAGAACACTGAAGCTTTCTTT
>TRBD2|few|TRBJ2-3|TRBV12-3/TRBV12-4
CASSFPGVGGRGDTQYF
TGTGCCAGCAGCTTCCCGGGGGTTGGCGGGAGAGGAGATACGCAGTATTTT
>TRBD2|.|TRBJ2-1|TRBV28
CASSFPLAGDEVYNEQFF
TGTGCCAGCAGTTTCCCCCTAGCGGGAGATGAGGTTTACAATGAGCAGTTCTTC
>.|.|TRBJ2-2|TRBV5-1
CASSLRAPANTGELFF
TGCGCCAGCAGCCTCCGGGCCCCCGCGAACACCGGGGAGCTGTTTTTT
>.|few|TRBJ2-1|TRBV2
CASSDLPDPYNEQFF
TGTGCCAGCAGTGATTTACCGGACCCCTACAATGAGCAGTTCTTC
>.|few|TRBJ1-3|TRBV6-1
CASSSQLSGNTIYF
TGTGCCAGCAGTTCACAGCTGTCTGGAAACACCATATATTTT
>.|few|TRBJ2-2|TRBV15
CATSSDRYTGELFF
TGTGCCACCAGCAGTGACCGCTACACCGGGGAGCTGTTTTTT
>TRBD1|.|TRBJ2-7|TRBV5-1
CASSSGGTGQNEQYF
TGCGCCAGCAGCTCTGGAGGGACAGGGCAAAACGAGCAGTACTTC
>TRBD1|.|TRBJ1-1|TRBV28
CASSFPDRDTEAFF
TGTGCCAGCAGTTTTCCCGACAGGGACACTGAAGCTTTCTTT
>TRBD1|.|TRBJ1-1|TRBV7-6
CASSLGFRANRGQAFF
TGTGCCAGCAGCTTAGGATTTAGGGCAAACAGGGGGCAAGCTTTCTTT
>TRBD2|few|TRBJ2-2|TRBV6-2/TRBV6-3
CASRLAGGPGELFF
TGTGCCAGCAGACTAGCGGGGGGGCCGGGGGAGCTGTTTTTT
>TRBD1|.|TRBJ2-7|TRBV6-5
CASSSDRELDEQYF
TGTGCCAGCAGTTCGGACAGGGAATTGGACGAGCAGTACTTC
>.|few|TRBJ1-3|TRBV18
CASSPGIGASSGNTIYF
TGTGCCAGCTCACCTGGGATCGGGGCTAGCTCTGGAAACACCATATATTTT
>.|.|TRBJ2-7|TRBV7-6
CASSRWVGGPGEQYF
TGTGCCAGCTCGCGTTGGGTAGGAGGGCCTGGGGAGCAGTACTTC
>.|.|TRBJ2-2|TRBV7-2
CASSLVSLSTGELFF
TGTGCCAGCAGCTTAGTTTCCCTCTCCACCGGGGAGCTGTTTTTT
>.|few|TRBJ2-7|TRBV6-2/TRBV6-3
CASSPGEGVSYEQYF
TGTGCCAGCAGCCCCGGAGAGGGTGTCTCCTACGAGCAGTACTTC
>TRBD1|few|TRBJ1-5|TRBV27
CASSLSRQGVYSNQPQHF
TGTGCCAGCAGTTTATCGCGACAGGGGGTCTATAGCAATCAGCCCCAGCATTTT
>.|many|TRBJ1-4|TRBV11-1
CASSFDSINEKLFF
TGTGCCAGCAGCTTCGACAGCATAAATGAAAAACTGTTTTTT
>.|few|TRBJ2-1|TRBV5-6
CASSLEGDLNEQFF
TGTGCCAGCAGCTTGGAGGGAGATCTCAATGAGCAGTTCTTC
>.|few|TRBJ2-7|TRBV28
CASGERPGPRFHEQYF
TGTGCCAGCGGGGAGCGGCCGGGACCGCGGTTCCACGAGCAGTACTTC
>.|.|TRBJ2-1|TRBV27
CASSLVYPSSYNEQFF
TGTGCCAGCAGTTTAGTATACCCAAGCTCCTACAATGAGCAGTTCTTC
>.|.|TRBJ1-4|TRBV28
CASQPVASEDKNEKLFF
TGTGCCAGCCAGCCGGTGGCTAGCGAAGACAAAAATGAAAAACTGTTTTTT
>.|.|TRBJ2-2|TRBV28
CASTNPLGRGNTGELFF
TGTGCCAGCACCAATCCCCTGGGCAGGGGCAACACCGGGGAGCTGTTTTTT
>TRBD1|.|TRBJ1-6|TRBV6-1
CASSEWGATGAHSPLHF
TGTGCCAGCAGTGAATGGGGGGCTACAGGGGCCCATTCACCCCTCCACTTT
>TRBD1|few|TRBJ1-3|TRBV28
CASSFTTGVSGNTIYF
TGTGCCAGCAGTTTTACGACAGGGGTCTCCGGAAACACCATATATTTT
>.|many|TRBJ2-7|TRBV7-2
CASSLVRVPYEQYF
TGTGCCAGCAGCTTAGTTCGGGTCCCCTACGAGCAGTACTTC
>.|.|TRBJ1-2|TRBV5-4
CASSTDGYCYTF
TGTGCCAGCAGCACCGACGGCTATTGCTACACCTTC
>.|many|TRBJ2-1|TRBV7-2
CASSPRGKTDEQFF
TGTGCCAGCAGCCCTAGGGGTAAGACCGATGAGCAGTTCTTC
>.|many|TRBJ2-3|TRBV28
CASSLSFGEDTQYF
TGTGCCAGCAGTTTAAGTTTCGGGGAAGATACGCAGTATTTT
>.|.|TRBJ1-1|TRBV6-1
CASTDPEGKAFF
TGTGCCAGCACCGACCCTGAAGGTAAAGCTTTCTTT
>.|.|TRBJ1-1|TRBV19
CASARGPEAFF
TGTGCCAGCGCTAGAGGGCCTGAAGCTTTCTTT
>.|.|TRBJ2-7|TRBV12-3/TRBV12-4
CASRGGAYPAF
TGTGCCAGCAGGGGGGGGGCCTACCCGGCCTTC
>TRBD1|.|TRBJ2-2|TRBV11-2
CASSPPQGAWTGELFF
TGTGCCAGCAGCCCGCCGCAGGGGGCTTGGACCGGGGAGCTGTTTTTT
>.|few|TRBJ1-5|TRBV2
CASSELRHQGQPQHF
TGTGCCAGCAGTGAATTACGGCATCAAGGTCAGCCCCAGCATTTT
>TRBD2|few|TRBJ2-5|TRBV6-1
CASSTARLAGAETQYF
TGTGCCAGCAGCACAGCCCGACTAGCGGGAGCGGAGACCCAGTACTTC
>.|many|TRBJ1-1|TRBV12-3/TRBV12-4
CASSFSGGTEAFF
TGTGCCAGCAGTTTTTCGGGTGGGACTGAAGCTTTCTTT
>.|.|TRBJ1-2|TRBV29-1
CSVEGAVYGYTF
TGCAGCGTTGAGGGGGCAGTCTATGGCTACACCTTC
>.|.|TRBJ1-5|TRBV6-1
CASSEARGAQHF
TGTGCCAGCAGTGAAGCTCGCGGGGCCCAGCATTTT